The clone carrying this T cell receptor (beta chain) occurred a few times. This sample stems from a study of blood T cell repertoires in COVID-19. Per the study methods: Counts of nucleated cells, estimated from reference gene primer amplification, were obtained. The table came from immunoSEQ multiplex PCR; TCRdb's copy has only in-frame clones and leaves some out. V, J and clone size are taken as reported in that table, and D and trimming were inferred from the DNA itself. Of about 110,000 clones listed, about 83% are singletons. The CDR3 contains 13 residues. V gave up 5 bases and J gave up 11 bases, with 18 bases separating them. The V gene's germline CDR1 is SEHNR and CDR2 FQNEAQ (reference sequence).

Sequenced input: peripheral blood. The chain carries TRBV7-9 and TRBJ1-1; D gene unclear. This receptor was identified in a woman in her seventies with acute or convalescent COVID-19. This CDR3 reads CASSPPGNSGAFF. DNA of the CDR3: TGTGCCAGCAGCCCACCCGGAAACAGTGGGGCTTTCTTT.